These T cell receptor beta chains were read from a single sample in a study of molecular identifiers for immune sequencing clone quantification. TCRdb redid the calling of the PCR reads with MiXCR, one entry per CDR3 protein. The table has approximately 550,000 distinct CDR3 sequences, approximately 25% seen once. The sample was naive CD8+ T cells from blood, with Jurkat cell RNA spiked in. All receptors come from a human donor in good health. Some libraries in this study had Jurkat cell RNA spiked in. Each CDR3 is given with its conserved first and last residue. D genes are given only for firm matches. Size is omitted from some rows. Given values are once, few, many or a class for expanded clones.

>TRBD2|-|TRBJ2-3|TRBV27
CASRPTSGGASDTQYF
TGTGCCAGCAGGCCCACTAGCGGGGGGGCTTCAGATACGCAGTATTTT
>-|many|TRBJ1-6|TRBV4-1
CASSQLPTYNSPLHF
TGCGCCAGCAGCCAATTACCCACCTATAATTCACCCCTCCACTTT
>-|-|TRBJ1-2|TRBV30
CAWSSGLEGYTF
TGTGCCTGGAGTTCGGGTCTTGAGGGCTACACCTTC
>TRBD1|few|TRBJ1-1|TRBV7-8
CASSLIWSGGQSEAFF
TGTGCCAGCAGCTTAATATGGTCGGGGGGACAGTCTGAAGCTTTCTTT
>-|many|TRBJ2-5|TRBV9
CASSNDRSEATQYF
TGTGCCAGCAGCAATGACCGGTCAGAGGCGACCCAGTACTTC
>-|few|TRBJ1-1|TRBV6-2/TRBV6-3
CASSYRTTEGAFF
TGTGCCAGCAGTTACAGGACAACGGAGGGAGCTTTCTTT
>-|-|TRBJ2-3|TRBV12-3/TRBV12-4
CASSLPDTGTDTQYF
TGTGCCAGCAGTTTACCGGACACCGGCACAGATACGCAGTATTTT
>-|-|TRBJ2-5|TRBV24-1
CATSDFGGGQEPQYF
TGTGCCACCAGTGATTTCGGAGGGGGCCAAGAGCCCCAGTACTTC
>-|many|TRBJ1-1|TRBV13
CASSWEMVNTEAFF
TGTGCCAGCAGCTGGGAGATGGTGAACACTGAAGCTTTCTTT
>-|-|TRBJ2-2|TRBV7-9
CASSTLVRNTGELFF
TGTGCCAGCAGCACGCTGGTCCGGAACACCGGGGAGCTGTTTTTT
>TRBD1|-|TRBJ2-2|TRBV6-2/TRBV6-3
CASSRTGAPSTGELFF
TGTGCCAGCAGTCGTACAGGGGCACCTAGCACCGGGGAGCTGTTTTTT